This passage covers 2 T cell receptor delta chains from one sample sequenced in a study of gamma-delta T cells after stem cell transplantation. TCRdb re-identified clones in the RT-PCR reads via CATT. The sample records more than 1,500 delta-chain clones, 20% to 25% being singletons. The material sequenced was gamma-delta T cells. These receptors originate from a human donor. It is not recorded whose cells these are; they may come from a transplant donor.

This clone was observed a handful of times. The V gene is TRDV2, the J gene TRDJ1, with 7 positions matching TRDD3. This CDR3 comprises 15 residues. After removal of 3 bases from V and 7 bases from J, the junction contained 13 bases not matched to a gene. Germline V gene lookup returns CDR1 GEAIGNYY and CDR2 EKD. CDR3 sequence (DNA): TGTGCCTGTGACTACCTACGTGGGGGGATGAGTAAACTCATCTTT. This gives the protein CACDYLRGGMSKLIF.

By sample fraction, this clone is large. This sequence joins TRDV2 and TRDJ1; 9 bases fit TRDD3. From germline, CDR1 is GEAIGNYY and CDR2 EKD. The CDR3 runs 19 residues. The V segment lost 3 bases and the J segment 8 bases; nucleotides outside the gene matches: 24. This CDR3 is CACDPLGTGGLHEMRKLIF. Here the CDR3 DNA reads TGTGCCTGTGACCCTCTTGGGACTGGGGGACTTCACGAGATGCGAAAACTCATCTTT.